The rows below give T cell receptor beta chains drawn from one sample of a study of shared T cell receptors in the human thymus. The assay was immunoSEQ multiplex PCR, and TCRdb's table has in-frame clones only and misses some. The profile covers 630,000 or so clones, with roughly 86% appearing a single time and 0.0094% taken by the ten largest. These same records also appear under a second study, on human thymus T cells.

Sequenced: thymocytes. Receptor source: a boy in the first two years of life with a congenital heart defect. CDR3s include the opening cysteine and the closing phenylalanine or tryptophan. The D gene is left open where the match is weak. A row's size may be missing; if present it is once, few, many or a size class.

size	J	V	D	CDR3	DNA
.	TRBJ1-1	TRBV29-1	.	CSVEPERNTEAFF	TGCAGCGTTGAACCGGAGAGGAACACTGAAGCTTTCTTT
.	TRBJ1-1	TRBV6-1	TRBD1	CASSELGRDRGGTEAFF	TGTGCCAGCAGTGAATTAGGTCGGGACAGGGGGGGCACTGAAGCTTTCTTT
.	TRBJ2-1	TRBV11-2	.	CASSLVTTHYNEQFF	TGTGCCAGCAGCTTAGTTACTACCCATTACAATGAGCAGTTCTTC
.	TRBJ1-5	TRBV7-2	TRBD1	CASSPGGDRYQPQHF	TGTGCCAGCAGCCCGGGGGGGGACAGATATCAGCCCCAGCATTTT
once	TRBJ2-7	TRBV5-1	.	CASSFGGTAYEQYF	TGCGCCAGCAGCTTTGGGGGCACGGCGTACGAGCAGTACTTC
.	TRBJ2-1	TRBV6-5	.	CASTSWRGGRNEQFF	TGTGCCAGCACCTCCTGGAGGGGGGGCCGGAATGAGCAGTTCTTC
.	TRBJ1-5	TRBV4-1	.	CASSQDRGGRNQPQHF	TGCGCCAGCAGCCAAGACCGGGGGGGGAGGAATCAGCCCCAGCATTTT
.	TRBJ2-3	TRBV7-8	TRBD1	CASRRVAGGGGTDTQYF	TGTGCCAGCAGAAGGGTAGCAGGGGGTGGGGGCACAGATACGCAGTATTTT
.	TRBJ1-1	TRBV15	TRBD1	CATSPSRQGRYPEAFF	TGTGCCACCAGCCCCTCCCGACAGGGGCGCTACCCTGAAGCTTTCTTT
.	TRBJ2-5	TRBV27	TRBD2	CASSPYSGSTTETQYF	TGTGCCAGCAGCCCCTATAGCGGGAGTACTACAGAGACCCAGTACTTC
.	TRBJ1-2	TRBV7-2	TRBD1	CASRIGTGALLDYGYTF	TGTGCCAGCAGAATCGGGACAGGGGCCCTCCTGGATTATGGCTACACCTTC
.	TRBJ1-1	TRBV10-2	TRBD1	CASSDLTGAKNTEAFF	TGCGCCAGCAGTGACCTCACAGGGGCGAAGAACACTGAAGCTTTCTTT
.	TRBJ2-2	TRBV6-5	TRBD2	CASSYRTSGGVGELFF	TGTGCCAGCAGTTACCGGACTAGCGGGGGGGTAGGGGAGCTGTTTTTT
.	TRBJ2-3	TRBV13	TRBD2	CASRYRETGTSRTDTQYF	TGTGCCAGCAGATACCGAGAAACCGGGACTAGTCGCACAGATACGCAGTATTTT
.	TRBJ2-1	TRBV27	TRBD1	CASSCGQGAYNEQFF	TGTGCCAGCAGTTGTGGACAGGGGGCTTACAATGAGCAGTTCTTC
.	TRBJ2-7	TRBV28	.	CASSSPTTLPYEQYF	TGTGCCAGCAGTTCGCCGACTACGCTTCCCTACGAGCAGTACTTC
.	TRBJ2-1	TRBV27	.	CASSSDGVRVNEQFF	TGTGCCAGCAGTTCTGACGGGGTGCGGGTCAATGAGCAGTTCTTC
.	TRBJ2-5	TRBV7-9	TRBD2	CASSSDLAGGPRETQYF	TGTGCCAGCAGCTCCGATCTAGCGGGAGGGCCTCGAGAGACCCAGTACTTC
.	TRBJ2-7	TRBV6-1	.	CASSEPPYEQYF	TGTGCCAGCAGTGAACCCCCATACGAGCAGTACTTC
.	TRBJ2-7	TRBV2	TRBD1	CASRRRGDRDAEQYF	TGTGCCAGCAGAAGAAGGGGGGACAGGGATGCCGAGCAGTACTTC
.	TRBJ1-1	TRBV4-1	TRBD1	CASSQDTGVNTEAFF	TGCGCCAGCAGCCAAGATACAGGGGTAAACACTGAAGCTTTCTTT
.	TRBJ2-7	TRBV5-6	TRBD1	CASSAPYRGWREQYF	TGTGCCAGCAGCGCACCCTACAGGGGTTGGCGAGAGCAGTACTTC
once	TRBJ1-2	TRBV5-1	.	CASSLVPREGYTF	TGCGCCAGCAGCTTGGTTCCTCGGGAGGGCTACACCTTC
.	TRBJ2-1	TRBV5-1	.	CASSFQWDWGRDEQFF	TGCGCCAGCAGCTTTCAATGGGACTGGGGACGGGATGAGCAGTTCTTC
.	TRBJ2-3	TRBV6-5	TRBD2	CASKQREGGDTQYF	TGTGCCAGCAAGCAGCGGGAGGGAGGGGATACGCAGTATTTT
.	TRBJ1-3	TRBV7-2	.	CASSLEVQLSGNTIYF	TGTGCCAGCAGCTTAGAGGTACAGCTCTCTGGAAACACCATATATTTT
few	TRBJ1-5	TRBV19	TRBD1	CASSGQDYQPQHF	TGTGCCAGTTCGGGACAGGACTATCAGCCCCAGCATTTT
.	TRBJ1-4	TRBV5-6	TRBD1	CASSFQGGQPLSNEKLFF	TGTGCCAGCAGCTTCCAGGGGGGACAGCCCCTCTCTAATGAAAAACTGTTTTTT
.	TRBJ2-2	TRBV6-6	TRBD1	CASSYRGRITGELFF	TGTGCCAGCAGTTACAGGGGGCGGATCACCGGGGAGCTGTTTTTT
.	TRBJ2-2	TRBV11-2	TRBD2	CASRWGGGELFF	TGTGCCAGCAGGTGGGGGGGCGGGGAGCTGTTTTTT
.	TRBJ1-2	TRBV4-1	.	CASSQESGYGYTF	TGCGCCAGCAGCCAAGAATCGGGGTATGGCTACACCTTC
.	TRBJ2-5	TRBV19	.	CASSIWPPAGGETQYF	TGTGCCAGTAGTATTTGGCCCCCAGCGGGTGGAGAGACCCAGTACTTC
.	TRBJ2-7	TRBV28	.	CASRTRGAVYPYEQYF	TGTGCCAGCAGGACCCGGGGGGCCGTGTATCCCTACGAGCAGTACTTC
.	TRBJ1-5	TRBV6-1	.	CASSEATVNQPQHF	TGTGCCAGCAGTGAAGCGACAGTCAATCAGCCCCAGCATTTT
.	TRBJ1-1	TRBV14	TRBD1	CASSYRGADTEAFF	TGTGCCAGCAGCTACAGGGGTGCGGACACTGAAGCTTTCTTT
few	TRBJ1-1	TRBV7-9	.	CASSFSGTMGDTEAFF	TGTGCCAGCAGCTTTTCCGGGACAATGGGGGACACTGAAGCTTTCTTT
.	TRBJ2-3	TRBV5-6	.	CASSSTTGQYTDTQYF	TGTGCCAGCAGCTCCACGACTGGACAGTACACAGATACGCAGTATTTT
.	TRBJ2-1	TRBV6-5	.	CASIRGFEQFF	TGTGCCAGCATTCGCGGATTCGAGCAGTTCTTC
.	TRBJ2-7	TRBV5-8	TRBD1	CASSHCNRGDYPYEQYF	TGTGCCAGCAGCCATTGCAACAGGGGGGATTACCCCTACGAGCAGTACTTC
.	TRBJ2-7	TRBV9	.	CASSADDSSSYEQYF	TGTGCCAGCAGCGCAGACGACAGTAGCTCCTACGAGCAGTACTTC
once	TRBJ1-2	TRBV18	.	CASSPKTSGSGYTF	TGTGCCAGCTCACCTAAGACAAGCGGGTCTGGCTACACCTTC
once	TRBJ1-1	TRBV4-3	.	CASSQDQMNTEAFF	TGCGCCAGCAGCCAAGATCAGATGAACACTGAAGCTTTCTTT
.	TRBJ1-2	TRBV28	.	CASSFYRTDPFGYTF	TGTGCCAGCAGTTTTTATCGGACAGACCCTTTTGGCTACACCTTC
.	TRBJ2-7	TRBV21-1	.	CASSKVVSEQYF	TGTGCCAGCAGCAAAGTGGTCAGCGAGCAGTACTTC
once	TRBJ2-7	TRBV5-1	TRBD2	CASSLVTSGRTMGSYEQYF	TGCGCCAGCAGCTTGGTGACTAGCGGGAGGACGATGGGCTCCTACGAGCAGTACTTC
.	TRBJ2-3	TRBV7-8	TRBD1	CASSQGQSTDTQYF	TGTGCCAGCAGCCAGGGACAGAGCACAGATACGCAGTATTTT
.	TRBJ1-5	TRBV6-5	.	CASRTGSSQPQHF	TGTGCCAGCCGAACAGGGAGTAGTCAGCCCCAGCATTTT
.	TRBJ2-1	TRBV29-1	.	CSVWAGFGLGYNEQFF	TGCAGCGTTTGGGCGGGGTTTGGGCTAGGGTACAATGAGCAGTTCTTC
.	TRBJ2-5	TRBV20-1	.	CSASETQYF	TGCAGTGCCTCAGAGACCCAGTACTTC
.	TRBJ1-1	TRBV19	.	CASSRGGGPALKSRTEAFF	TGTGCCAGTAGCAGAGGTGGGGGCCCAGCGCTCAAAAGCCGCACTGAAGCTTTCTTT
.	TRBJ2-1	TRBV5-1	TRBD1	CASSLKDGRTGAHRGSYNEQFF	TGCGCCAGCAGCTTGAAAGATGGGCGGACAGGGGCTCACCGGGGCTCCTACAATGAGCAGTTCTTC
few	TRBJ2-2	TRBV5-5	TRBD2	CASSVTGTSGRLTGELFF	TGTGCCAGCAGCGTCACCGGGACTAGCGGGAGACTAACCGGGGAGCTGTTTTTT
.	TRBJ2-7	TRBV5-1	TRBD1	CASRGGQVGYEQYF	TGCGCCAGCAGGGGCGGACAGGTCGGATACGAGCAGTACTTC
.	TRBJ2-7	TRBV7-6	.	CASSRKADLAYEQYF	TGTGCCAGCAGCCGAAAAGCGGATTTAGCCTACGAGCAGTACTTC